Described below is a single TCR beta chain sequence and its context. V shed 1 base and J shed 5 bases, with 19 bases lying between them. CDR3 length: 18 amino acids. Germline CDR1 SGHRS, CDR2 YFSETQ. This sample is part of a study of memory CD4+ T cells and cytomegalovirus serostatus. Clones were sequenced by immunoSEQ multiplex PCR, and TCRdb holds only the in-frame ones, with some missing. The sample lists fewer than 90,000 clones, about 78% occurring once. The sort gate was single viable CD3+CD4+CD8-CD45RO+ cells for memory CD4+ T cells. The V call is TRBV5-1, the J call TRBJ1-6, with D possibly being TRBD1 (5 bases). The sequenced sample was memory CD4+ T cells from blood. This receptor was taken from an adult in good health and CMV-seropositive. The CDR3 region is CASSLSVSGGGNNSPLHF. In nucleotides, the CDR3 is TGCGCCAGCAGCTTGTCAGTAAGCGGGGGGGGAAATAATTCACCCCTCCACTTT. Complete variable domain (other parts from reference TRBV5-1 and TRBJ1-6): KAGVTQTPRYLIKTRGQQVTLSCSPISGHRSVSWYQQTPGQGLQFLFEYFSETQRNKGNFPGRFSGRQFSNSRSEMNVSTLELGDSALYLCASSLSVSGGGNNSPLHFGNGTRLTVT.